Below, one TCR beta chain is given with its context. Within its sample, this clonotype is medium-sized (0.01 to 0.1%). There is no known antigen for this receptor. No much larger clonotype is one base removed from it; base qualities were not supplied. This sample was taken from a study of early T cells in non-severe SARS-CoV-2 infection (dated by TCRdb to about 2021). Background on the whole study: Bulk RNA from unsorted whole blood was used for TCR sequencing, so alpha and beta chains could not be paired. Overall study outcomes, separate from this receptor: Matching against VDJdb was skewed toward anti-spike CD8 responses, likely underestimated virus-specific expansions, and missed private and CD4 specificities.

Set within a cohort of healthcare workers in London, UK, this nested case-control study involved weekly PCR testing of nasopharyngeal swabs along with blood sampling. Healthcare workers were recruited during the week of the UK lockdown, between 23 and 31 March 2020, and followed weekly for up to about 15 weeks. The receptor library was made with 5' RACE. TCRdb records NextSeq 500 as the sequencer. To correct for sequencing error and PCR bias, the TCR library protocol tagged individual cDNA molecules with unique molecular identifiers. Sequencing covered both TCR alpha and beta chains, and within each sample the abundances of alpha and beta sequences were tightly co-correlated. Concerning the study's data processing: V gene, J gene and CDR3 annotation of TCR sequences was performed with Decombinator V4. TCRs were defined as expanded if a significant change between any two time points was detected under a Poisson model with p below 0.0001. Abundances of TCRs were expressed as counts per million after normalisation to the total number of TCRs sequenced in each sample. MAIT TCRs were defined by TRAV1-2 paired with TRAJ12, TRAJ20 or TRAJ33, and iNKT TCRs by TRAV10 paired with TRAJ18. VDJdb, accessed 1 November 2021, was searched for CMV, EBV and SARS-CoV-2 annotated TCRs, with TCRs annotated for multiple antigens excluded. TCRdb trimmed the raw reads at Q25, called clones with MiXCR and kept productive beta chains. Under each unique CDR3 protein, matching rows form one entry showing the most common genes and DNA. These V and J calls rely on TCRdb rather than the paper's analysis. This sample has about 27,000 distinct CDR3 sequences in its table, and roughly 5.9% of those were observed once. The ten largest clones take up more than 0.7% of the sample.

As encoded in the germline V gene (reference sequence), CDR1 is LNHDA while CDR2 is SQIVND. From cysteine to phenylalanine, the CDR3 is 14 amino acids long. Only CDR3 DNA remains: 42 bases, in frame from the first base. Germline trimming amounts to 6 bases on V and 2 bases on J, with 3 as the count of junction bases outside the gene matches. The chain employs TRBV19 and TRBJ2-3, with TRBD1 identical over 9 junction bases. The sequenced sample was whole blood. This TCR derives from an adult who was a healthcare worker with PCR-confirmed SARS-CoV-2 infection or an uninfected control (not recorded which). The CDR3: CASRNRGPTDTQYF. The nucleotides are TGTGCCAGTAGGAACAGGGGGCCCACAGATACGCAGTATTTT.